The subject of this entry is one T cell receptor (beta chain). Its target is not known. Method: immunoSEQ multiplex PCR; TCRdb's copy keeps in-frame clones and lacks some. The table lists 550,000 to 800,000 clones, approximately 79% of them singletons. These data originate in a study of shared clonotypes between healthy human individuals. Study observations and caveats: Large sequencing depth failed to make sorted-subset sequencing complete, rarefaction showed.

Donors, healthy HIV-negative adults, lacked recent acute infections or vaccinations. The CD4+ fraction was divided into a CD45RA+ naive subset and a CD45RA-negative memory subset. V dropped 0 bases and J dropped 10 bases, with 10 bases sitting between them. The CDR3 runs to 12 residues. CDR1 is SGDLS, CDR2 YYNGEE, per germline. The sequencing sample was made of memory CD4+ T cells sorted from blood. Sample subset: CD45RA-negative fraction. The chain is built from TRBV9 and TRBJ1-1; a weak D match, TRBD1 (5 bases). This receptor was taken from a woman in her twenties or thirties in good health. CDR3 bases: TGTGCCAGCAGCGTAGTCTCGCAGGGAGCTTTCTTT. Translating it yields CASSVVSQGAFF.